Here is one TCR beta chain with its context. The antigen remains undetermined. Surgery cases with the highest brain T cell transcript signatures were chosen for sequencing. Before surgery, patients took at least one anti-epileptic drug. Clones were read by immunoSEQ multiplex PCR, and TCRdb kept only the in-frame ones, dropping some. The sample gives 78,000 or so clones, approximately 90% of which show up once; roughly a quarter is in the top ten. This entry belongs to a study of brain T cells in children with intractable seizures. Study findings and constraints: Patients' HCMV serostatus was unknown; virus specificity rests on CDR3 similarity alone. Absence of clones before surgery may stem from lower sequencing depth.

Trimming left V 1 base short and J 1 base short, with 12 bases between. The CDR3 spans 15 residues. CDR1 and CDR2 from the germline V gene are SQVTM and ANQGSEA. Sequenced here: peripheral blood, sampled at surgery. V gene TRBV29-1 combines with J gene TRBJ2-3, with D tentatively TRBD2 (5 bases). The source is a girl aged 2 to 10 with Rasmussen encephalitis and intractable seizures. Here the CDR3 DNA reads TGCAGCGTTGAAGCGGCGGGTGGGGGCACAGATACGCAGTATTTT. This translates into CSVEAAGGGTDTQYF.